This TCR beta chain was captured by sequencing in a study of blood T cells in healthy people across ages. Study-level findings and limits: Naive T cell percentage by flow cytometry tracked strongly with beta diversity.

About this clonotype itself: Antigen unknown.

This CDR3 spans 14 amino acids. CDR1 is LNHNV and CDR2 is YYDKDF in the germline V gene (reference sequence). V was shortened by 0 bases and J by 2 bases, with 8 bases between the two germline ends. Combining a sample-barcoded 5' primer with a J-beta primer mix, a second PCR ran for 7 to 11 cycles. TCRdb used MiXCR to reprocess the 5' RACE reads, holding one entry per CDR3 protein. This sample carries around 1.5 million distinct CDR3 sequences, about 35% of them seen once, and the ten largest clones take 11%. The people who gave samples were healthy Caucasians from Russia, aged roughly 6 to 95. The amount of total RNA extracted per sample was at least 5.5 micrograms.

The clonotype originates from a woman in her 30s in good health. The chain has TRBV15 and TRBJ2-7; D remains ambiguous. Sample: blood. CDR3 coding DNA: TGTGCCACCAGCAGAGAAGCTGGGGCCTACGAGCAGTACTTC. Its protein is CATSREAGAYEQYF. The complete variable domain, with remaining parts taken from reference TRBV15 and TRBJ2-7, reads DAMVIQNPRYQVTQFGKPVTLSCSQTLNHNVMYWYQQKSSQAPKLLFHYYDKDFNNEADTPDNFQSRRPNTSFCFLDIRSPGLGDTAMYLCATSREAGAYEQYFGPGTRLTVT.